One sample yielded the 29 T cell receptor beta chains listed below, sequenced in a study of blood T cells in healthy people across ages. A J-beta primer mix and a sample-barcoded 5' primer were used in a second PCR of about 7 to 12 cycles. TCRdb used MiXCR to reprocess the 5' RACE reads, holding one entry per CDR3 protein. The table shows 1,100,000 or so distinct CDR3 sequences, with 40% to 55% occurring only once. Sequenced: blood. The receptors were gathered from a woman in her sixties or seventies in good health.

This chain connects TRBV20-1 to TRBJ2-7, with 7 bases identical to TRBD1. CDR1 and CDR2 from the germline V gene are DFQATT and SNEGSKA (reference sequence). The CDR3 totals 14 residues. V was clipped by 3 bases and J by 4 bases; unmatched bases: 9. CDR3 sequence: CSASALGGRYEQYF. The CDR3 DNA is TGCAGTGCTAGCGCCCTAGGGGGCAGATACGAGCAGTACTTC.

This clonotype was recorded a few times. This rearrangement joins TRBV20-1 to TRBJ2-2, with D unresolved. The CDR3 runs 14 residues. The V and J ends lost 4 bases and 0 bases respectively, with 9 bases between them. The V gene's germline CDR1 is DFQATT and CDR2 SNEGSKA (reference sequence). The CDR3 sequence is CSAMPLANTGELFF. DNA of the CDR3: TGCAGTGCTATGCCTCTAGCGAACACCGGGGAGCTGTTTTTT.

The chain links TRBV6-1 to TRBJ1-1; perhaps TRBD1 as D (6 bases). V lost 4 bases and J lost 4, with 13 bases in between. In germline, CDR1 is MNHNS, CDR2 SASEGT. The CDR3 length is 14 residues. CDR3 amino acids: CASSGTGSVTEAFF. In DNA form, the CDR3 reads TGTGCCAGCAGTGGTACAGGGAGCGTCACTGAAGCTTTCTTT.

This clonotype was recorded a few times. This chain uses TRBV7-9 with TRBJ2-3; D not certain. Trimming cost V 7 bases and J 0 bases, with 14 bases left between them. The CDR3 is 15 residues long. Germline CDR1 is SEHNR and CDR2 is FQNEAQ (reference sequence). This CDR3 is CASILPASSTDTQYF. The CDR3 DNA reads as TGTGCCAGCATCCTCCCGGCATCTAGCACAGATACGCAGTATTTT.

The V gene is TRBV6-1, the J gene TRBJ2-4, with TRBD1 matching over 10 bases. Germline assignment: CDR1 MNHNS and CDR2 SASEGT. V shed 3 bases and J 6 bases; nucleotides not matched to a gene: 5. CDR3 length: 15 residues. CDR3 loop: CASSEGQGIRNIQYF. The CDR3 nucleotides read TGTGCCAGCAGTGAGGGACAGGGGATTAGAAACATTCAGTACTTC.

This chain uses TRBV5-1 with TRBJ1-1; no clear D gene. CDR1 is SGHRS and CDR2 is YFSETQ in the germline V gene. V was cut by 1 base and J by 1 base, with 11 bases left in between. CDR3 size: 15 residues. The CDR3 here is CASSLLHGGNTEAFF. The CDR3 DNA reads TGCGCCAGCAGCTTGTTGCATGGAGGGAACACTGAAGCTTTCTTT.

This rearrangement joins TRBV7-2 to TRBJ2-3, with 12 bases that match TRBD2. In germline, CDR1 is SGHTA, CDR2 FQGNSA. V shed 5 bases, J shed 5 bases, and the junction held 8 bases outside the gene matches. The CDR3 length is 16 residues. The CDR3 spells CASSISSGGAGDTQYF. CDR3 DNA sequence: TGTGCCAGCAGCATATCTAGCGGGGGGGCGGGAGATACGCAGTATTTT.

This clonotype occurred a few times. This chain connects TRBV3-1 to TRBJ1-2; 7 nucleotides agree with TRBD1. In germline, CDR1 is LGHDT, CDR2 YNNKEL (reference sequence). The J segment lost 5 bases and the V segment lost 5 bases, leaving 11 bases of the junction unmatched. The CDR3 contains 15 residues. CDR3 DNA: TGTGCCAGCAGCACCCGACAGGGATCGGTTTATGGCTACACCTTC. Encoded protein: CASSTRQGSVYGYTF.

This chain connects TRBV19 to TRBJ2-1; no clear D gene. Germline loops: CDR1 LNHDA, CDR2 SQIVND (reference sequence). Trimming took 4 bases from V and 4 from J, leaving 11 bases between them. The CDR3 totals 14 residues. The CDR3 coding sequence is TGTGCCAGTAGTAGGGGAAAAACTTACAATGAGCAGTTCTTC. It yields the protein CASSRGKTYNEQFF.

J is TRBJ2-5 and V is TRBV6-6; D might be TRBD1 (6 bases). Per the germline V gene, CDR1 is MNHNY and CDR2 is SVGAGI (reference sequence). V shed 5 bases and J shed 3 bases, with 10 bases lying between them. The CDR3 has 13 amino acids. The CDR3 sequence is CASSRQVEETQYF. CDR3 coding DNA: TGTGCCAGCAGTCGACAGGTAGAAGAGACCCAGTACTTC.

J is TRBJ2-7 and V is TRBV10-3; the D gene is possibly TRBD1 (5 bases). The V end lost 5 bases, the J end lost 1 base, and 9 bases lay between the germline ends. Germline V gene sequence: CDR1 ENHRY, CDR2 SYGVKD. This CDR3 has 13 residues. CDR3 DNA: TGTGCCATCAGTCCTCAGGGATCCTACGAGCAGTACTTC. Translated, it gives CAISPQGSYEQYF.

This clonotype was observed at least ten times. The rearrangement uses TRBV7-2 and TRBJ2-1; D is possibly TRBD2 (5 bases). V lost 1 base, J lost 10 bases, and 14 bases lay in between. The germline CDR1 and CDR2 sequences are SGHTA and FQGNSA. The length of the CDR3 is 14 residues. The chain's CDR3 is CASSLGGDGGEQFF. The CDR3 bases are TGTGCCAGCAGCTTAGGGGGAGATGGAGGCGAGCAGTTCTTC.

CDR3 loop: CASRDRLTINEQFF. The CDR3 region has the DNA TGTGCCAGCAGGGACAGGCTAACCATCAATGAGCAGTTCTTC. The V call is TRBV2, the J call TRBJ2-1, with 7 nucleotides matching TRBD1. V dropped 6 bases and J dropped 6; count of bases not matched to a gene: 8. This CDR3 spans 14 amino acids. From germline, CDR1 is SNHLY and CDR2 FYNNEI.

The table lists this clonotype with a few counts. J is TRBJ2-7 and V is TRBV27; 8 nucleotides agree with TRBD2. This CDR3 has 15 residues. Germline loops: CDR1 MNHEY, CDR2 SMNVEV (reference sequence). After removal of 7 bases from V and 2 bases from J, the junction contained 10 bases not matched to a gene. The CDR3: CASTPGAGGPYEQYF. The CDR3 DNA reads as TGTGCCAGCACCCCCGGGGCGGGAGGCCCCTACGAGCAGTACTTC.

This clonotype was seen ten or more times. The chain carries TRBV5-1 and TRBJ2-7, with D hard to call. Germline CDR1 and CDR2: SGHRS and YFSETQ. CDR3 length: 12 amino acids. Trimming removed 4 bases from V and 0 bases from J, with 5 bases in between. The CDR3 protein is CASSKDSYEQYF. The DNA of the CDR3 is TGCGCCAGCAGCAAGGACTCCTACGAGCAGTACTTC. The complete variable domain, with remaining parts taken from reference TRBV5-1 and TRBJ2-7, reads KAGVTQTPRYLIKTRGQQVTLSCSPISGHRSVSWYQQTPGQGLQFLFEYFSETQRNKGNFPGRFSGRQFSNSRSEMNVSTLELGDSALYLCASSKDSYEQYFGPGTRLTVT.

This clonotype was found a few times. The J gene is TRBJ1-1, the V gene TRBV12-3 or TRBV12-4; maybe TRBD1 (6 bases). There are 14 residues in the CDR3. Trimming pared 5 bases from V and 2 bases from J, leaving 12 bases between. CDR3 in DNA: TGTGCCAGCAGTCCCGGGACACAAAACACTGAAGCTTTCTTT. It encodes CASSPGTQNTEAFF.

V gene TRBV20-1 combines with J gene TRBJ2-1; TRBD2 matches at 15 bases. Germline CDR1 and CDR2: DFQATT and SNEGSKA (reference sequence). V was pared by 1 base and J by 3 bases, with 4 bases of the junction left unmatched. The CDR3 has 17 amino acids. CDR3: CSARGTSGRARYNEQFF. CDR3 nucleotides: TGCAGTGCTAGAGGGACTAGCGGGAGGGCGCGCTACAATGAGCAGTTCTTC.

The chain links TRBV7-9 to TRBJ1-2; TRBD1 aligns across 11 bases. Germline V lookup: CDR1 SEHNR, CDR2 FQNEAQ (reference sequence). The junction had 4 bases not matched to a gene; V was cut back by 3 bases and J by 7 bases. This CDR3 has 14 amino acids. The CDR3 loop reads CASSFGQGAFGYTF. In nucleotides, the CDR3 is TGTGCCAGCAGCTTCGGACAGGGGGCGTTTGGCTACACCTTC.

The chain is built from TRBV20-1 and TRBJ2-7; TRBD2 matches 10 bases. Unmatched junction bases numbered 11, after V lost 3 bases and J lost 6 bases. CDR3 length: 15 amino acids. Germline V gives CDR1 DFQATT, CDR2 SNEGSKA (reference sequence). Written as DNA, the CDR3 is TGCAGTGCTAGTCTAGCGGGAGTTGGGCGCGCCGAGCAGTACTTC. Encoded protein: CSASLAGVGRAEQYF.

The J gene is TRBJ2-7, the V gene TRBV27, with 8 bases identical to TRBD2. This CDR3 contains 15 residues. The trim removed 5 bases at V and 2 bases at J, leaving 8 bases unmatched. From germline, CDR1 is MNHEY and CDR2 SMNVEV (reference sequence). CDR3: CASSPTSGITYEQYF. Written as DNA, the CDR3 is TGTGCCAGCAGTCCTACTAGCGGAATTACCTACGAGCAGTACTTC.

This clonotype was observed once. The chain uses TRBV11-1 and TRBJ2-1; 13 bases map to TRBD2. From germline, CDR1 is SGHAT and CDR2 FQDESV (reference sequence). The CDR3 is 16 amino acids. Trimming removed 4 bases from V and 7 bases from J; junction bases left unmatched: 7. The CDR3 DNA sequence: TGTGCCAGCAGCTGGCGGACTAGCGGGAGAGGGAATGAGCAGTTCTTC. Its protein product is CASSWRTSGRGNEQFF.

The V gene is TRBV21-1, the J gene TRBJ2-7; the D segment call TRBD1 is taken from the table without a DNA check. TRBV21-1 is noted as a pseudogene. The CDR3 totals 13 residues. CDR3 sequence: CAGIQGSSYEQYF. The CDR3 DNA follows: TGTGCCGGAATACAGGGGAGCTCCTACGAGCAGTACTTC.

The chain employs TRBV7-2 and TRBJ1-5, with D possibly being TRBD1 (5 bases). V was pared by 4 bases and J by 3 bases, with 13 bases between. Per the germline V gene, CDR1 is SGHTA and CDR2 is FQGNSA. The CDR3 totals 15 residues. The CDR3 loop is CASSWIGGANQPQHF. In DNA, the CDR3 is TGTGCCAGCAGCTGGATAGGCGGGGCCAATCAGCCCCAGCATTTT.

To note about this clonotype: One base away lies a much larger clone, so this may be a sequencing read error. CDR3 in amino acids: CASSYDTHRGRGKETQYF. In DNA, the CDR3 is TGTGCCAGCAGCTACGACACCCACCGGGGCAGGGGTAAAGAGACCCAGTACTTC. The V and J genes are TRBV11-2 and TRBJ2-5; tentative D call: TRBD1 (6 bases). Trimming removed 4 bases from V and 3 bases from J, with 24 bases in between. CDR1 SGHAT and CDR2 FQNNGV come from the germline V gene. This CDR3 comprises 18 residues.

This clonotype has a handful of counts. The gene calls are TRBV2 and TRBJ2-7, with a possible D match to TRBD2 (6 bases). CDR1 SNHLY and CDR2 FYNNEI come from the germline V gene. The V and J ends lost 1 base and 3 bases respectively, with 16 bases between them. This CDR3 has 16 residues. The CDR3 region is CASSEVWGEKYYEQYF. CDR3 sequence (DNA): TGTGCCAGCAGTGAAGTTTGGGGGGAGAAGTACTACGAGCAGTACTTC.

This rearrangement joins TRBV29-1 to TRBJ1-1; D not resolved. In germline, CDR1 is SQVTM, CDR2 ANQGSEA. The CDR3 spans 13 residues. Trimming removed 1 base at V and 1 base at J, with 7 bases between. In nucleotides, the CDR3 is TGCAGCGTTGAAGTCGTAACGAACACTGAAGCTTTCTTT. It specifies CSVEVVTNTEAFF.

This chain uses TRBV12-3 or TRBV12-4 with TRBJ2-7, with a possible D match to TRBD1 (5 bases). Between the trimmed V and J ends, which lost 2 bases and 3 bases, there was a span of 8 bases. The CDR3 length is 13 residues. This CDR3 reads CASSLQGVYEQYF. Here the CDR3 DNA reads TGTGCCAGCAGTTTACAGGGCGTCTACGAGCAGTACTTC.

The genes are TRBV28 and TRBJ2-6; D not resolved. V lost 10 bases, J lost 4 bases, and 8 bases lay in between. The CDR3 is made up of 12 amino acids. Germline V gene sequence: CDR1 MDHEN, CDR2 SYDVKM. The CDR3 spells CATNSGANVLTF. Here the CDR3 DNA reads TGTGCCACCAACTCCGGGGCCAACGTCCTGACTTTC.

The rearrangement joins TRBV11-2 to TRBJ2-3; tentatively, D is TRBD1 or TRBD2 (6 bases each). The length of the CDR3 is 14 residues. Trimming took off 9 bases at V and 6 bases at J, with 19 bases between the two ends. Germline V gene lookup returns CDR1 SGHAT and CDR2 FQNNGV. This CDR3 is CASRRGELVDTQYF. The CDR3, as DNA: TGTGCCAGTAGAAGGGGGGAGCTGGTGGATACGCAGTATTTT.